A selection of T cell receptor beta chains follows, all from one sample in a study of blood T cell repertoires in COVID-19. The protocol was immunoSEQ multiplex PCR, while the TCRdb copy is restricted to in-frame clones and leaves out a portion. This table has more than 200,000 clones, 80% to 90% appearing once. The specimen was peripheral blood. All receptors come from a woman older than 75 with COVID-19, enrolled during active disease. Both conserved end residues are part of each CDR3. The D gene is left open where the match is weak. Size values are once, few and many counts, or a class for expanded clones, and some rows have none.

j_gene | abundance | d_gene | v_gene | CDR3nt | CDR3aa
TRBJ2-3 | NA | NA | TRBV6-1 | TGTGCCAGCAGTGAAGCCAGGGGCGCCACAGATACGCAGTATTTT | CASSEARGATDTQYF
TRBJ2-1 | few | NA | TRBV29-1 | TGCAGCGCCGCGGTAGGAGGGAATGAGCAGTTCTTC | CSAAVGGNEQFF
TRBJ1-2 | NA | TRBD1 | TRBV28 | TGTGCCAGCAGTTTAGCCGTGACAGGGGTTTATGGCTACACCTTC | CASSLAVTGVYGYTF
TRBJ1-5 | once | TRBD1 | TRBV7-2 | TGTGCCAGCAGCAGGACAGGGGATAGCAATCAGCCCCAGCATTTT | CASSRTGDSNQPQHF
TRBJ1-1 | NA | TRBD1 | TRBV11-2 | TGTGCCAGCAGCCCCCAGACAGGGTATTTCGAAGCTTTCTTT | CASSPQTGYFEAFF
TRBJ2-1 | NA | NA | TRBV7-2 | TGTGCCAGCAGCCCCTCCCGGGCAGCGGGCAGGGGGAATGAGCAGTTCTTC | CASSPSRAAGRGNEQFF
TRBJ2-2 | NA | NA | TRBV3-1/TRBV3-2 | TGTGCCAGCAGCCTAGGGGATGAGCTGTTTTTT | CASSLGDELFF
TRBJ2-2 | NA | TRBD2 | TRBV29-1 | TGCAGCGTCACCGGGACTAGCGGTACCACCGGGGAGCTGTTTTTT | CSVTGTSGTTGELFF
TRBJ1-2 | NA | NA | TRBV5-1 | TGCGCCAGCAGCCCCTCTTCCTTGACAGGTACGATCAACTATGGCTACACCTTC | CASSPSSLTGTINYGYTF
TRBJ1-5 | NA | TRBD1 | TRBV19 | TGTGCCACCACCGGAAGGGACAGGGGCAATCAGCCCCAGCATTTT | CATTGRDRGNQPQHF
TRBJ2-3 | NA | NA | TRBV5-6 | TGTGCCAGCAGCTTCGGGACTCATGCGGATACGCAGTATTTT | CASSFGTHADTQYF
TRBJ2-5 | NA | NA | TRBV19 | TGTGCCAGCCAAAGGGGAGGGGGCCAAGAGACCCAGTACTTC | CASQRGGGQETQYF
TRBJ2-3 | NA | NA | TRBV29-1 | TGCAGCGTCCGAGGCACACGCACTAGCACAGATACGCAGTATTTT | CSVRGTRTSTDTQYF
TRBJ1-5 | NA | NA | TRBV10-1 | TGCGCCAGCAGTGAGTCTTCTTCCCAGGTCTTTCTGCCCCAGCATTTT | CASSESSSQVFLPQHF
TRBJ1-5 | NA | NA | TRBV5-6 | TGTGCCAGCAGCTTGGGACAGTCCCGGACGAGCAATCAGCCCCAGCATTTT | CASSLGQSRTSNQPQHF
TRBJ1-1 | NA | NA | TRBV5-8 | TGTGCCAGCAGCTTCAAGGGCAGGGGCCAAACGGTGAGGGAGCGAATTGAAGCTTTCTTT | CASSFKGRGQTVRERIEAFF